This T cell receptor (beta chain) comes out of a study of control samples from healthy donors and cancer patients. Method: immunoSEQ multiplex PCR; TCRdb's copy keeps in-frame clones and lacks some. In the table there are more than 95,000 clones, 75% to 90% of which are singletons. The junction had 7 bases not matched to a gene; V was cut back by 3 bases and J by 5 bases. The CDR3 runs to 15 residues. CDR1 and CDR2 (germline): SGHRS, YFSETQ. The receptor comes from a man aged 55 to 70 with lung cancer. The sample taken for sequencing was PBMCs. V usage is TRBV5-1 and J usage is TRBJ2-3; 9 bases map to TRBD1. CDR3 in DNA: TGCGCCAGCAGCTGGACAGGGGAAGCGGGAGATACGCAGTATTTT. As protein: CASSWTGEAGDTQYF.